One sample yielded the 26 T cell receptor beta chains listed below, sequenced in a study of shared clonotypes between healthy human individuals. Clones were sequenced by immunoSEQ multiplex PCR, and TCRdb holds only the in-frame ones, with some missing. The repertoire holds a few million clones, with about 90% as singletons. The sample consisted of naive CD4+ T cells from PBMCs. As to subset: CD45RA+ positively selected. These receptors came from a man between 18 and 29 years old in good health. Some clones in this sample may be carry-over from other donors' samples.

This clone was recorded once. This sequence joins TRBV5-1 and TRBJ2-1; perhaps TRBD1 as D (7 bases). The V gene lost 4 bases and the J gene lost 0 bases, with 14 bases spanning the gap. The germline V gene encodes CDR1 SGHRS and CDR2 YFSETQ. CDR3 length: 16 residues. CDR3 bases: TGCGCCAGCAGCAGGGCAGGGGGGAACTCCTACAATGAGCAGTTCTTC. Translation gives CASSRAGGNSYNEQFF.

The chain recombines TRBV7-9 with TRBJ1-2, with a tentative D call TRBD1 (5 bases). The length of the CDR3 is 17 residues. Germline CDR1 reads SEHNR; CDR2 reads FQNEAQ (reference sequence). V was cut by 5 bases and J by 5 bases, with 24 bases left in between. The CDR3 DNA reads as TGTGCCAGCAGCCCGGTTGGACCGGGACTAGCTTGGTATGGCTACACCTTC. Its translation: CASSPVGPGLAWYGYTF.

The chain recombines TRBV19 with TRBJ1-1, with D possibly TRBD1 on 5 matching bases. Trimming took 7 bases from V and 5 from J, leaving 17 bases between them. The CDR3 extends over 14 amino acids. Germline V CDR1 and CDR2: LNHDA, SQIVND (reference sequence). The CDR3 loop is CASNDRRGKTEAFF. As DNA, the CDR3 is TGTGCCAGTAACGACAGACGGGGGAAGACTGAAGCTTTCTTT. Looking up the rest from reference TRBV19 and TRBJ1-1 gives the full variable domain: DGGITQSPKYLFRKEGQNVTLSCEQNLNHDAMYWYRQDPGQGLRLIYYSQIVNDFQKGDIAEGYSVSREKKESFPLTVTSAQKNPTAFYLCASNDRRGKTEAFFGQGTRLTVV.

This chain joins TRBV5-6 and TRBJ1-1; D unresolved. Trimming pared 4 bases from V and 0 bases from J, leaving 10 bases between. The CDR3 extends over 14 amino acids. Germline V lookup: CDR1 SGHDT, CDR2 YYEEEE. This CDR3 is CASSLYDLNTEAFF. CDR3 bases: TGTGCCAGCAGCCTATACGACCTGAACACTGAAGCTTTCTTT.

The chain links TRBV7-2 to TRBJ1-1; D unclear. The V gene lost 3 bases and the J gene lost 10 bases, with 15 bases spanning the gap. The CDR3 is made up of 13 amino acids. Germline values: CDR1 SGHTA, CDR2 FQGNSA. For the CDR3, the DNA is TGTGCCAGCAGCTTCCTACTCCGGGCCCTAGCTTTCTTT. Translation gives CASSFLLRALAFF.

This sequence joins TRBV9 and TRBJ2-3; D may be TRBD2 (6 bases). This CDR3 region has 13 residues. Trimming left V 4 bases short and J 4 bases short, with 10 bases between. CDR1 is SGDLS, CDR2 YYNGEE, per germline. The DNA for the CDR3 is TGTGCCAGCAGCTCAAAGCGGGCAGATACGCAGTATTTT. Amino acids: CASSSKRADTQYF.

In this sample, this clone turned up a few times. V and J are TRBV18 and TRBJ1-2, with D tentatively TRBD1 (5 bases). Germline CDR1 and CDR2: KGHSH and LQKENI. Trimming pared 3 bases from V and 6 bases from J, leaving 14 bases between. CDR3 length: 14 residues. DNA of the CDR3: TGTGCCAGCTCACCTACCGGGACGCTTGATGGCTACACCTTC. It yields the protein CASSPTGTLDGYTF.

Details on this clone: The sample carries other DNA sequences with the same CDR3. The chain has TRBV6-6 and TRBJ1-1, with no clear D. The CDR3 spans 13 residues. CDR1 is MNHNY, CDR2 SVGAGI, per germline (reference sequence). The V end lost 0 bases, the J end lost 1 base, and 3 bases lay between the germline ends. CDR3 region: CASSYSSNTEAFF. As DNA, the CDR3 is TGTGCCAGCAGTTACTCCTCGAACACTGAAGCTTTCTTT.

This clone has just one count. The chain links TRBV30 to TRBJ1-3, with a weak D call TRBD1 (5 bases). The germline V gene encodes CDR1 GTSNPN and CDR2 SVGIG (reference sequence). The ends were cut back, 4 bases at V and 0 bases at J, with 10 bases in the middle. This CDR3 is 14 amino acids long. The CDR3 DNA reads TGTGCCTGGATGATGGGGCTCTCTGGAAACACCATATATTTT. Its protein is CAWMMGLSGNTIYF.

This chain connects TRBV19 to TRBJ1-5, with 7 bases lining up with TRBD1. Germline V gene data show CDR1 as LNHDA and CDR2 as SQIVND (reference sequence). The CDR3 is 15 residues long. V lost 5 bases to trimming and J lost 5 bases; unmatched junction nucleotides: 9. CDR3 region: CASSGQGGIDQPQHF. As DNA, the CDR3 is TGTGCCAGTAGTGGGCAGGGGGGGATAGATCAGCCCCAGCATTTT.

CDR3 coding DNA: TGCGCCAGCAGCAATAGCCCATTGGGGGTAGGCCTCAATCAGCCCCAGCATTTT. Translation: CASSNSPLGVGLNQPQHF. This chain uses TRBV5-1 with TRBJ1-5; D is possibly TRBD1 (5 bases). V shed 4 bases and J shed 3 bases, with 23 bases lying between them. Germline-derived CDR1 and CDR2 are SGHRS and YFSETQ. CDR3 length: 18 residues. Full variable domain (rest looked up from reference TRBV5-1 and TRBJ1-5): KAGVTQTPRYLIKTRGQQVTLSCSPISGHRSVSWYQQTPGQGLQFLFEYFSETQRNKGNFPGRFSGRQFSNSRSEMNVSTLELGDSALYLCASSNSPLGVGLNQPQHFGDGTRLSIL.

The chain couples TRBV28 to TRBJ2-7; 7 nucleotides line up with TRBD1. Per the germline V gene, CDR1 is MDHEN and CDR2 is SYDVKM. V was pared by 9 bases and J by 0 bases, with 5 bases of the junction left unmatched. CDR3 size: 13 residues. CDR3 loop: CASGTAYSYEQYF. The DNA for the CDR3 is TGTGCCAGTGGGACAGCCTACTCCTACGAGCAGTACTTC.

The rearrangement uses TRBV6-4 and TRBJ2-1; 8 bases agree with TRBD2. Trimming removed 2 bases from V and 2 bases from J; junction bases left unmatched: 2. CDR1 and CDR2 from the germline V gene are MRHNA and SNTAGT. This CDR3 is built from 15 residues. CDR3 coding DNA: TGTGCCAGCAGTGACACTAGCGGCCCCTACAATGAGCAGTTCTTC. It encodes CASSDTSGPYNEQFF.

The chain is built from TRBV2 and TRBJ2-7; a weak D match, TRBD2 (6 bases). The CDR3 contains 14 residues. CDR1 is SNHLY and CDR2 is FYNNEI in the germline V gene. V was trimmed by 6 bases and J by 3 bases, leaving 15 bases between them. The DNA for the CDR3 is TGTGCCAGCAGCCTCGGGGCGGGGAACTACGAGCAGTACTTC. Its translation is CASSLGAGNYEQYF.

The J gene is TRBJ1-6, the V gene TRBV6-4; no clear D. This CDR3 is built from 13 residues. Germline assignment: CDR1 MRHNA and CDR2 SNTAGT. V lost 8 bases to trimming and J lost 7 bases, with 12 bases between them. The CDR3 protein is CASGPGGNSPLHF. Written as DNA, the CDR3 is TGTGCCAGCGGCCCGGGTGGCAATTCACCCCTCCACTTT.

The chain carries TRBV25-1 and TRBJ1-1, with a possible D match to TRBD1 (6 bases). V lost 4 bases and J 2 bases, leaving 20 bases between the germline ends. CDR3 size: 17 residues. The germline gives CDR1 MGHDK, CDR2 SYGVNS. CDR3 in DNA: TGTGCCAGCAGTGTAATTTCCCTTAGGGGGGGAAACACTGAAGCTTTCTTT. Amino acid sequence: CASSVISLRGGNTEAFF.

The chain recombines TRBV5-1 with TRBJ1-1, with 7 positions matching TRBD1. Per germline, CDR1 SGHRS and CDR2 YFSETQ. Trimming removed 0 bases from V and 8 bases from J; junction bases left unmatched: 4. CDR3 length: 13 residues. Here the CDR3 DNA reads TGCGCCAGCAGCTTGGCGGGGGACAGCGAAGCTTTCTTT. Protein product: CASSLAGDSEAFF.

This chain uses TRBV18 with TRBJ1-1; D remains unclear. Germline V gene sequence: CDR1 KGHSH, CDR2 LQKENI. The CDR3 runs to 13 residues. Trimming took off 1 base at V and 11 bases at J, with 14 bases between the two ends. CDR3 bases: TGTGCCAGCTCACCACTCCAAGGGCTGGAGGCTTTCTTT. It encodes CASSPLQGLEAFF. Together with reference TRBV18 and TRBJ1-1, the CDR3 gives the full variable domain: NAGVMQNPRHLVRRRGQEARLRCSPMKGHSHVYWYRQLPEEGLKFMVYLQKENIIDESGMPKERFSAEFPKEGPSILRIQQVVRGDSAAYFCASSPLQGLEAFFGQGTRLTVV.

The rearrangement links TRBV27 to TRBJ2-5; weak D call: TRBD2 (5 bases). The CDR3 is 14 amino acids. Trimming left V 5 bases short and J 4 bases short, with 14 bases between. Germline V CDR1 and CDR2: MNHEY, SMNVEV (reference sequence). The CDR3: CASSPANGVETQYF. As DNA, the CDR3 is TGTGCCAGCAGTCCTGCAAACGGGGTAGAGACCCAGTACTTC.

The V and J genes are TRBV6-4 and TRBJ1-1, with unresolved D. Per the germline V gene, CDR1 is MRHNA and CDR2 is SNTAGT. This CDR3 spans 14 amino acids. V dropped 4 bases and J dropped 7 bases, with 16 bases sitting between them. In DNA, the CDR3 is TGTGCCAGCAGTGCGGACGCCACAACGGGTGAAGCTTTCTTT. It is translated as CASSADATTGEAFF.

The rearrangement links TRBV28 to TRBJ2-3; 7 positions match TRBD2. Germline CDR1 MDHEN, CDR2 SYDVKM. This CDR3 is 16 amino acids long. With 1 base clipped from V and 3 bases from J, the junction kept 7 bases outside the gene matches. Written as DNA, the CDR3 is TGTGCCAGCAGTTTATTTGCGGCGGGGGATACAGATACGCAGTATTTT. Translated, it gives CASSLFAAGDTDTQYF.

The chain combines TRBV19 with TRBJ2-1; perhaps TRBD2 as D (6 bases). Germline V gene sequence: CDR1 LNHDA, CDR2 SQIVND (reference sequence). Deletions cut 4 bases from V and 3 bases from J, with 19 bases between. The CDR3 runs to 17 residues. CDR3 amino acids: CASSTIPMAGLYNEQFF. The CDR3 bases are TGTGCCAGTAGTACAATCCCTATGGCGGGGCTCTACAATGAGCAGTTCTTC.

This clone appeared once. The chain recombines TRBV6-5 with TRBJ1-6; D is ambiguous. The CDR3 consists of 13 residues. Per the germline V gene, CDR1 is MNHEY and CDR2 is SVGAGI. V shed 6 bases and J shed 6 bases, with 9 bases lying between them. In DNA form, the CDR3 reads TGTGCCAGCAGCTTGGATCCTAATTCACCCCTCCACTTT. Translated, it gives CASSLDPNSPLHF.

This chain links TRBV5-1 with TRBJ2-1; 10 bases match TRBD2. Trimming took 1 base from V and 8 from J; bases not matched to a gene: 3. Germline CDR1 reads SGHRS; CDR2 reads YFSETQ. The length of the CDR3 is 14 residues. CDR3 coding DNA: TGCGCCAGCAGCTTGACTAGCGGGAACGATGAGCAGTTCTTC. It yields the protein CASSLTSGNDEQFF. Using reference TRBV5-1 and TRBJ2-1 for the parts outside the CDR3, the full variable domain is KAGVTQTPRYLIKTRGQQVTLSCSPISGHRSVSWYQQTPGQGLQFLFEYFSETQRNKGNFPGRFSGRQFSNSRSEMNVSTLELGDSALYLCASSLTSGNDEQFFGPGTRLTVL.

This chain joins TRBV9 and TRBJ1-5, with a weak D call TRBD1 (5 bases). CDR3 length: 15 amino acids. Germline V gene sequence: CDR1 SGDLS, CDR2 YYNGEE. Trimming shortened V by 3 bases and J by 2 bases, and 12 bases separated the two germline ends. CDR3 in amino acids: CASSGVGGGNQPQHF. Here the CDR3 DNA reads TGTGCCAGCAGCGGGGTAGGAGGGGGCAATCAGCCCCAGCATTTT.

Worth noting for this clone: This sample includes further DNA sequences coding for the same CDR3. The gene calls are TRBV18 and TRBJ2-7, with unresolved D. Trimming left V 0 bases short and J 3 bases short, with 6 bases between. Germline CDR1 and CDR2: KGHSH and LQKENI. The length of the CDR3 is 13 residues. DNA of the CDR3: TGTGCCAGCTCACCACCGGGAAACTACGAGCAGTACTTC. Its protein product is CASSPPGNYEQYF.